This passage covers 30 T cell receptor beta chains from one sample sequenced in a study of shared clonotypes between healthy human individuals. Clones were sequenced by immunoSEQ multiplex PCR, and TCRdb holds only the in-frame ones, with some missing. Of 90,000 to 150,000 clones listed, around 68% are singletons. The sequenced material came from memory CD8+ T cells sorted from blood. Regarding subset: CD45RO+ cells pooled with CCR7-negative TemRA cells. These receptors were collected from a woman in her thirties in good health.

A note on this clone: A single base is all that separates this from a far larger clone, so a read error is likely. This CDR3 is also generated by other DNA sequences in the sample. The J gene is TRBJ1-1, the V gene TRBV4-1; D is possibly TRBD1 (5 bases). Per the germline V gene, CDR1 is MGHRA and CDR2 is YSYEKL. The CDR3 has 14 residues. V was clipped by 5 bases and J by 1 base, with 11 bases between them. CDR3 in amino acids: CASSASTENTEAFF. Written as DNA, the CDR3 is TGCGCCAGCAGCGCCTCGACAGAGAACACTGAAGCTTTCTTT.

This chain uses TRBV7-9 with TRBJ1-5; D is ambiguous. The CDR3 has 15 amino acids. V lost 6 bases and J lost 7, with 19 bases in between. Germline CDR1 SEHNR, CDR2 FQNEAQ (reference sequence). DNA for the CDR3: TGTGCCAGCAGTCCTGGTGAACTGGGCGGCCAGCCCCAGCATTTT. It translates to CASSPGELGGQPQHF.

Ten or more counts support this clone. The chain links TRBV16 to TRBJ2-1; 7 bases are a match to TRBD2. The V gene's germline CDR1 is KGHSY and CDR2 FQNENV. With V trimmed by 0 bases and J by 6 bases, 11 bases remained unmatched. The CDR3 length is 17 residues. The CDR3 sequence: CASSQSLASGDFNEQFF. CDR3 in DNA: TGTGCCAGCAGCCAATCGTTGGCTAGCGGAGACTTCAATGAGCAGTTCTTC.

In its sample, this clone was seen a few times. Other DNA sequences within the sample encode an identical CDR3. This chain links TRBV6-5 with TRBJ2-7, with D possibly being TRBD1 or TRBD2 (5 bases each). Germline assignment: CDR1 MNHEY and CDR2 SVGAGI. V gave up 4 bases and J gave up 3 bases, with 13 bases separating them. This CDR3 region has 14 residues. In DNA form, the CDR3 reads TGTGCCAGCAGTTCCGGGACCGGAATCTACGAGCAGTACTTC. Translating it yields CASSSGTGIYEQYF.

The chain joins TRBV30 to TRBJ2-5, with D maybe TRBD1 (6 bases). CDR1 and CDR2 (germline): GTSNPN, SVGIG (reference sequence). The V gene lost 4 bases and the J gene lost 11 bases, with 14 bases spanning the gap. This CDR3 contains 11 residues. CDR3 amino acids: CAWTDRWEQYF. CDR3 in DNA: TGTGCCTGGACGGACAGATGGGAGCAGTACTTC.

The chain has TRBV28 and TRBJ2-2; 7 bases align to TRBD1. Looked up from germline, CDR1 is MDHEN and CDR2 is SYDVKM. The CDR3 is made up of 16 amino acids. The junction had 5 bases not matched to a gene; V was cut back by 4 bases and J by 0 bases. The CDR3: CASSSSGGPNTGELFF. For the CDR3, the DNA is TGTGCCAGCAGTTCTTCAGGGGGACCGAACACCGGGGAGCTGTTTTTT.

The chain joins TRBV2 to TRBJ2-7; D gene uncertain. CDR1 is SNHLY, CDR2 FYNNEI, per germline. V was trimmed by 2 bases and J by 4 bases, leaving 6 bases between them. The CDR3 contains 12 residues. The CDR3 loop is CASSETRYEQYF. The DNA for the CDR3 is TGTGCCAGCAGTGAAACCAGATACGAGCAGTACTTC.

V gene TRBV7-9 combines with J gene TRBJ1-5, with D hard to call. This CDR3 has 12 residues. Germline CDR1 and CDR2: SEHNR and FQNEAQ (reference sequence). Trimming removed 4 bases from V and 5 bases from J, with 6 bases in between. CDR3 amino acids: CASSSMDQPQHF. The CDR3 coding sequence is TGTGCCAGCAGCTCTATGGATCAGCCCCAGCATTTT. Full variable domain (outside the CDR3, taken from reference TRBV7-9 and TRBJ1-5): DTGVSQNPRHKITKRGQNVTFRCDPISEHNRLYWYRQTLGQGPEFLTYFQNEAQLEKSRLLSDRFSAERPKGSFSTLEIQRTEQGDSAMYLCASSSMDQPQHFGDGTRLSIL.

V is TRBV7-2 and J is TRBJ2-7, with 7 bases matching TRBD1. J lost 0 bases, V lost 4 bases, and 12 bases had no gene match. The CDR3 spans 17 residues. Germline V gives CDR1 SGHTA, CDR2 FQGNSA. DNA for the CDR3: TGTGCCAGCAGCTCTAAAATTCCGGGACAGAACTCCTACGAGCAGTACTTC. This encodes CASSSKIPGQNSYEQYF.

The chain recombines TRBV5-6 with TRBJ2-7; 8 positions agree with TRBD2. V shed 5 bases, J shed 2 bases, and the junction held 6 bases outside the gene matches. Looked up from germline, CDR1 is SGHDT and CDR2 is YYEEEE. The length of the CDR3 is 14 residues. Here the CDR3 DNA reads TGTGCCAGCAGGTCGAGCGGGAGACCCTACGAGCAGTACTTC. Amino acids: CASRSSGRPYEQYF.

This clone was detected ten times or more. The V and J genes are TRBV28 and TRBJ2-7; a possible D gene is TRBD2 (6 bases). The CDR3 runs 14 residues. V lost 3 bases and J 4 bases, leaving 13 bases between the germline ends. Germline V gene lookup returns CDR1 MDHEN and CDR2 SYDVKM. The CDR3 here is CASSLIAAAYEQYF. CDR3 DNA: TGTGCCAGCAGTTTGATAGCGGCTGCGTACGAGCAGTACTTC.

This clone was counted a single time. The rearrangement uses TRBV6-5 and TRBJ2-4, with 7 bases matching TRBD1. V gave up 6 bases and J gave up 9 bases; unmatched junction bases: 14. The CDR3 sequence is 15 residues long. Per the germline V gene, CDR1 is MNHEY and CDR2 is SVGAGI. This CDR3 reads CASSHHRGPLGIQYF. Here the CDR3 DNA reads TGTGCCAGCAGCCATCACAGGGGACCATTGGGCATTCAGTACTTC.

This rearrangement joins TRBV7-8 to TRBJ2-5; D call uncertain. V was pared by 3 bases and J by 5 bases, with 13 bases between. CDR1 is SGHVS, CDR2 FQNEAQ, per germline. The CDR3 runs to 14 residues. The CDR3 loop reads CASSFGRLGETQYF. The CDR3 nucleotides read TGTGCCAGCAGCTTTGGACGGCTCGGGGAGACCCAGTACTTC. Using reference TRBV7-8 and TRBJ2-5 for the parts outside the CDR3, the full variable domain is GAGVSQSPRYKVAKRGQDVALRCDPISGHVSLFWYQQALGQGPEFLTYFQNEAQLDKSGLPSDRFFAERPEGSVSTLKIQRTQQEDSAVYLCASSFGRLGETQYFGPGTRLLVL.

This clone has just one count. This chain links TRBV7-9 with TRBJ2-7; D call uncertain. Germline V gives CDR1 SEHNR, CDR2 FQNEAQ (reference sequence). The CDR3 is made up of 17 amino acids. Trimming left V 4 bases short and J 5 bases short, with 24 bases between. For the CDR3, the DNA is TGTGCCAGCAGCTCGGGCCCCCCAGGATTGTTTTTGGACGAGCAGTACTTC. Protein product: CASSSGPPGLFLDEQYF.

The V gene is TRBV6-4, the J gene TRBJ2-3, with TRBD1 identical over 10 bases. Germline-derived CDR1 and CDR2 are MRHNA and SNTAGT. There are 17 residues in the CDR3. J gave up 1 base and V 0 bases, and 4 bases lay outside the gene matches. The CDR3 DNA sequence: TGTGCCAGCAGTGACTCGGTAGGGACAGGGGGCACAGATACGCAGTATTTT. It specifies CASSDSVGTGGTDTQYF.

This clone has ten or more counts. The chain carries TRBV6-5 and TRBJ2-2; 7 positions match TRBD1. V lost 1 base and J lost 0; bases outside the gene matches: 2. Germline V gene lookup returns CDR1 MNHEY and CDR2 SVGAGI. The CDR3 has 16 amino acids. The CDR3 loop is CASSYLQGANTGELFF. DNA of the CDR3: TGTGCCAGCAGTTACTTGCAGGGGGCGAACACCGGGGAGCTGTTTTTT.

The chain is built from TRBV28 and TRBJ2-5; D call uncertain. The CDR3 has 11 residues. Germline V gives CDR1 MDHEN, CDR2 SYDVKM. Deletions cut 10 bases from V and 5 bases from J, with 11 bases between. The CDR3 spells CANLSAETQYF. The DNA of the CDR3 is TGTGCCAACCTTTCCGCGGAGACCCAGTACTTC.

This clone was seen repeatedly, ten times or more. Different DNA sequences within this sample yield the same CDR3. The rearrangement uses TRBV4-2 and TRBJ2-1; no clear D. The V gene's germline CDR1 is LGHNA and CDR2 YNFKEQ. The CDR3 runs to 11 residues. V dropped 5 bases and J dropped 5 bases, with 4 bases sitting between them. CDR3 coding DNA: TGTGCCAGCAGCTTAAACAATGAGCAGTTCTTC. Encoded protein: CASSLNNEQFF.

The chain combines TRBV7-6 with TRBJ2-3; D is possibly TRBD1 (6 bases). CDR3 length equals 16 residues. V was cut by 5 bases and J by 5 bases, with 20 bases left in between. The V gene's germline CDR1 is SGHVS and CDR2 FNYEAQ. DNA for the CDR3: TGTGCCAGCAGCCTATATACCAGGGGTGGTGGAGATACGCAGTATTTT. Its protein product is CASSLYTRGGGDTQYF.

The V gene is TRBV27, the J gene TRBJ2-7; possibly TRBD1 for D (6 bases). Germline V gene sequence: CDR1 MNHEY, CDR2 SMNVEV (reference sequence). Deletions cut 1 base from V and 0 bases from J, with 10 bases between. The CDR3 is 15 residues long. The chain's CDR3 is CASSLFWGHSYEQYF. In nucleotides, the CDR3 is TGTGCCAGCAGTTTATTTTGGGGACACTCCTACGAGCAGTACTTC.

The chain recombines TRBV28 with TRBJ2-3, with D maybe TRBD2 (6 bases). The CDR3 sequence is 12 residues long. Trimming pared 6 bases from V and 13 bases from J, leaving 17 bases between. Germline V gene data show CDR1 as MDHEN and CDR2 as SYDVKM. This CDR3 reads CASSPAGPPKYF. For the CDR3, the DNA is TGTGCCAGCAGCCCCGCGGGACCCCCGAAGTATTTT.

The chain uses TRBV28 and TRBJ1-5; tentatively, D is TRBD1 (5 bases). This CDR3 is 15 amino acids long. Germline CDR1 MDHEN, CDR2 SYDVKM. Trimming took off 6 bases at V and 1 base at J, with 13 bases between the two ends. CDR3 amino acids: CASRIGDRSNQPQHF. The CDR3 DNA sequence: TGTGCCAGCAGGATAGGGGATAGGAGCAATCAGCCCCAGCATTTT.

The V gene is TRBV28, the J gene TRBJ2-7; TRBD2 agrees at 9 bases. CDR1 and CDR2 from the germline V gene are MDHEN and SYDVKM. The CDR3 is 15 residues long. The V segment lost 5 bases and the J segment 2 bases; nucleotides outside the gene matches: 7. The CDR3 sequence: CASSRIAGVAYEQYF. The CDR3, as DNA: TGTGCCAGCAGTAGAATAGCGGGAGTCGCCTACGAGCAGTACTTC.

The V and J genes are TRBV19 and TRBJ2-7; perhaps TRBD1 as D (6 bases). V was pared by 1 base and J by 0 bases, with 13 bases between. The CDR3 spans 16 residues. Per the germline V gene, CDR1 is LNHDA and CDR2 is SQIVND (reference sequence). The CDR3 region has the DNA TGTGCCAGTAGTATAGGGTCGGGACATTACTCCTACGAGCAGTACTTC. Translated, it gives CASSIGSGHYSYEQYF. Variable domain in full (rest from reference TRBV19 and TRBJ2-7): DGGITQSPKYLFRKEGQNVTLSCEQNLNHDAMYWYRQDPGQGLRLIYYSQIVNDFQKGDIAEGYSVSREKKESFPLTVTSAQKNPTAFYLCASSIGSGHYSYEQYFGPGTRLTVT.

A single count supports this clone. V is TRBV27 and J is TRBJ2-7; 7 bases are a match to TRBD1. J was trimmed by 3 bases and V by 10 bases; bases with no gene match: 9. CDR3 length equals 13 residues. Germline CDR1 reads MNHEY; CDR2 reads SMNVEV (reference sequence). The CDR3 nucleotides read TGTGCCACCAGAGGGGGCCCGCACTACGAGCAGTACTTC. It is translated as CATRGGPHYEQYF.

The chain couples TRBV6-6 to TRBJ2-7; TRBD1 is a possible D gene (6 bases). Per the germline V gene, CDR1 is MNHNY and CDR2 is SVGAGI (reference sequence). The CDR3 extends over 15 amino acids. Trimming removed 5 bases at V and 0 bases at J, with 14 bases between. The CDR3, as DNA: TGTGCCAGCAGTATCCCCGACAGGCCCTCCTACGAGCAGTACTTC. Its translation is CASSIPDRPSYEQYF.

V usage is TRBV11-3 and J usage is TRBJ1-5; D remains unclear. The V end lost 2 bases, the J end lost 0 bases, and 11 bases lay between the germline ends. Per germline, CDR1 SGHNT and CDR2 YENEEA. The CDR3 is 16 amino acids. Written as DNA, the CDR3 is TGTGCCAGCAGCTTACACGCGGGCTTTAGCAATCAGCCCCAGCATTTT. Its translation: CASSLHAGFSNQPQHF.

V is TRBV5-6 and J is TRBJ2-3; 13 bases align to TRBD2. V gave up 1 base and J gave up 4 bases; unmatched junction bases: 3. CDR3 size: 16 residues. Germline assignment: CDR1 SGHDT and CDR2 YYEEEE. The CDR3 sequence is CASSLRTSGRSDTQYF. CDR3 in DNA: TGTGCCAGCAGCTTGAGGACTAGCGGGAGATCAGATACGCAGTATTTT.

This clone was observed many times. The chain has TRBV25-1 and TRBJ2-2; D is unresolved. Germline V CDR1 and CDR2: MGHDK, SYGVNS. The length of the CDR3 is 13 residues. Trimming pared 4 bases from V and 4 bases from J, leaving 7 bases between. In DNA, the CDR3 is TGTGCCAGCAGTGGAACAGCCACCGGGGAGCTGTTTTTT. It specifies CASSGTATGELFF. The full variable domain, completed using reference TRBV25-1 and TRBJ2-2, is EADIYQTPRYLVIGTGKKITLECSQTMGHDKMYWYQQDPGMELHLIHYSYGVNSTEKGDLSSESTVSRIRTEHFPLTLESARPSHTSQYLCASSGTATGELFFGEGSRLTVL.

V usage is TRBV6-6 and J usage is TRBJ2-3; 11 bases are shared with TRBD2. CDR3 length: 16 amino acids. V was clipped by 7 bases and J by 2 bases; unmatched bases: 8. Germline loops: CDR1 MNHNY, CDR2 SVGAGI (reference sequence). The CDR3 here is CASTPTSGRFTDTQYF. The CDR3 bases are TGTGCCAGCACTCCCACTAGCGGGAGATTCACAGATACGCAGTATTTT.